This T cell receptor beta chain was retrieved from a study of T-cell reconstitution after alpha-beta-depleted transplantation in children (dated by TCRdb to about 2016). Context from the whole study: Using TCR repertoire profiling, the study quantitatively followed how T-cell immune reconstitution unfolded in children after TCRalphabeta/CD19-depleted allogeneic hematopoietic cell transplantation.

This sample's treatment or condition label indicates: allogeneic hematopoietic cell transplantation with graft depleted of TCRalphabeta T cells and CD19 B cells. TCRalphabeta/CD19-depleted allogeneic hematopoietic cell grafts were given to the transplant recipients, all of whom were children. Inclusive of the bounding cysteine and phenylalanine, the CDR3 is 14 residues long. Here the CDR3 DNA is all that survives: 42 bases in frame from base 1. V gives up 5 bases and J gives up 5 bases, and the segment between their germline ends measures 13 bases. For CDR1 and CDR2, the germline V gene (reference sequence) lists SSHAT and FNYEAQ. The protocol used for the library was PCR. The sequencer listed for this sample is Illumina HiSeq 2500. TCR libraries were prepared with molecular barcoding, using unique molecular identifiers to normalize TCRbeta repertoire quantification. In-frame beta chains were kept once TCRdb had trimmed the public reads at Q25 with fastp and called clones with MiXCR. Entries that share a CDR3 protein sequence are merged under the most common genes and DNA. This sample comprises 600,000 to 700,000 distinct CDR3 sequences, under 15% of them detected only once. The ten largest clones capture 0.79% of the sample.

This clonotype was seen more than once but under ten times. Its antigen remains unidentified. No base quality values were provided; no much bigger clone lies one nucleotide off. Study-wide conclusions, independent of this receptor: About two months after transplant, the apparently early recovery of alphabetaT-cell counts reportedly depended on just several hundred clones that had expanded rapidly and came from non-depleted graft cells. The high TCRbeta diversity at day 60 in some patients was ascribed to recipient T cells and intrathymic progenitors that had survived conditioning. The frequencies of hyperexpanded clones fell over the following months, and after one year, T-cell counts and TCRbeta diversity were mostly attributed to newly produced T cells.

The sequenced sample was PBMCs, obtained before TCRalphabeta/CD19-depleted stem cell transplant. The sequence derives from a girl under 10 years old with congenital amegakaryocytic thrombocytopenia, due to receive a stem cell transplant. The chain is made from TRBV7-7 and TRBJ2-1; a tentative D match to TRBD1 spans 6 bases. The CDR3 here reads CASSHSGVDNEQFF. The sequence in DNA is TGTGCCAGCAGCCATTCAGGGGTGGACAATGAGCAGTTCTTC.